These 22 T cell receptor beta chains came from one sample sequenced in a study of T cells expressing NK-cell markers. TCRdb derives one entry per CDR3 protein from the 5' RACE reads, leaving out DNA. This table lists 300,000 to 450,000 distinct CDR3 sequences. The sequenced material came from blood T cells: a sorted CD56 or NKG2C T cell subset, CD4+ or CD8+ T cells, or bulk PBMC T cells (not recorded which). These receptors were collected from a man between 18 and 69 years old in good health.

The chain links TRBV20-1 to TRBJ2-7; TCRdb returns TRBD1, unconfirmable since there is no DNA. The germline gives CDR1 DFQATT, CDR2 SNEGSKA (reference sequence). The CDR3 contains 16 residues. The CDR3 is CSAQGQGAQPAYEQYF.

The rearrangement joins TRBV5-4 to TRBJ2-3; no DNA is available, so the TRBD1 call from TCRdb remains unchecked. The CDR3 sequence is 13 residues long. Looked up from germline, CDR1 is SGHNT and CDR2 is YYREEE (reference sequence). The CDR3 reads CASSRTGSSTQYF.

The V gene is TRBV7-6, the J gene TRBJ2-2; the TRBD1 assignment by TCRdb is unverifiable without DNA. Looked up from germline, CDR1 is SGHVS and CDR2 is FNYEAQ. This CDR3 spans 17 amino acids. This chain's CDR3 is CASSHPPGQGNTGELFF.

The genes are TRBV6-2 or TRBV6-3 and TRBJ2-3; TCRdb lists TRBD2, though no DNA is available to test this call. The germline V gene has CDR1 MNHEY and CDR2 SVGEGT. CDR3 length: 16 residues. CDR3 residues: CASSGGRLAGADTQYF.

The V and J genes are TRBV6-5 and TRBJ2-3; TCRdb's assignment of TRBD1 cannot be checked, as there is no DNA. Germline assignment: CDR1 MNHEY and CDR2 SVGAGI. This CDR3 is 18 amino acids long. The CDR3: CASSYAGQWAGITDTQYF.

This chain links TRBV20-1 with TRBJ2-1; absent DNA, TCRdb's TRBD1 call cannot be checked. The CDR3 loop spans 14 amino acids. Germline V gives CDR1 DFQATT, CDR2 SNEGSKA (reference sequence). The CDR3 sequence: CSAKRTRLYNEQFF.

The genes are TRBV3-1 and TRBJ2-1. The CDR3 contains 15 residues. Germline V gives CDR1 LGHDT, CDR2 YNNKEL (reference sequence). CDR3 residues: CASSQGLGSYNEQFF.

The chain recombines TRBV5-1 with TRBJ1-4; without DNA, the TCRdb call of TRBD1 cannot be checked. CDR1 and CDR2 from the germline V gene are SGHRS and YFSETQ. This CDR3 has 16 amino acids. The CDR3 loop reads CASSLETGTTNEKLFF.

This sequence joins TRBV12-3 or TRBV12-4 and TRBJ2-6; TCRdb selects TRBD1, and the lack of DNA leaves this call unchecked. The length of the CDR3 is 14 residues. The CDR3 region is CASRRTEGANVLTF.

The chain links TRBV7-2 to TRBJ2-2; the D gene TCRdb calls, TRBD1, cannot be checked with no DNA. This CDR3 has 14 residues. In germline, CDR1 is SGHTA, CDR2 FQGNSA. CDR3 residues: CASSLLQGARELFF. The full variable domain, completed using reference TRBV7-2 and TRBJ2-2, is GAGVSQSPSNKVTEKGKDVELRCDPISGHTALYWYRQSLGQGLEFLIYFQGNSAPDKSGLPSDRFSAERTGGSVSTLTIQRTQQEDSAVYLCASSLLQGARELFFGEGSRLTVL.

J is TRBJ1-1 and V is TRBV28; the D call from TCRdb, TRBD1, cannot be confirmed without DNA. CDR1 and CDR2 (germline): MDHEN, SYDVKM. There are 12 residues in the CDR3. CDR3 protein: CASALTGFEAFF.

This sequence joins TRBV19 and TRBJ2-1; absent DNA, TCRdb's TRBD1 call cannot be checked. This CDR3 has 15 amino acids. CDR1 is LNHDA and CDR2 is SQIVND in the germline V gene (reference sequence). CDR3 protein: CASSQYGQYYNEQFF.

The genes are TRBV10-2 and TRBJ1-3; absent DNA, TCRdb's TRBD1 call cannot be checked. The CDR3 covers 16 residues. Germline lookup yields CDR1 WSHSY and CDR2 SAAADI. This CDR3 is CASGSRDSLSGNTIYF.

This chain joins TRBV5-1 and TRBJ2-1; TCRdb's D gene call, TRBD2, goes unchecked for lack of DNA. The CDR3 totals 17 residues. In germline, CDR1 is SGHRS, CDR2 YFSETQ. The CDR3 protein is CASSLGLGSGAHNEQFF. The complete variable domain, with remaining parts taken from reference TRBV5-1 and TRBJ2-1, reads KAGVTQTPRYLIKTRGQQVTLSCSPISGHRSVSWYQQTPGQGLQFLFEYFSETQRNKGNFPGRFSGRQFSNSRSEMNVSTLELGDSALYLCASSLGLGSGAHNEQFFGPGTRLTVL.

This chain joins TRBV12-3 or TRBV12-4 and TRBJ2-1; TCRdb picks TRBD2, but there is no DNA to check that call. This CDR3 spans 15 amino acids. CDR3 sequence reads: CASSSTGLAGDEQFF.

The chain carries TRBV5-5 and TRBJ2-7. Germline CDR1 reads SGHKS; CDR2 reads YYEKEE (reference sequence). CDR3 length: 16 amino acids. The CDR3 reads CASSLYLQGSSYEQYF. The full variable domain, rest sourced from reference TRBV5-5 and TRBJ2-7, is DAGVTQSPTHLIKTRGQQVTLRCSPISGHKSVSWYQQVLGQGPQFIFQYYEKEERGRGNFPDRFSARQFPNYSSELNVNALLLGDSALYLCASSLYLQGSSYEQYFGPGTRLTVT.

V is TRBV5-1 and J is TRBJ1-5; the TCRdb D gene call, TRBD1, has no DNA to confirm it. This CDR3 has 17 residues. Germline V lookup: CDR1 SGHRS, CDR2 YFSETQ. The CDR3 sequence is CASSSGPSGQSNQPQHF. The variable domain in full, with the rest retrieved from reference TRBV5-1 and TRBJ1-5, is KAGVTQTPRYLIKTRGQQVTLSCSPISGHRSVSWYQQTPGQGLQFLFEYFSETQRNKGNFPGRFSGRQFSNSRSEMNVSTLELGDSALYLCASSSGPSGQSNQPQHFGDGTRLSIL.

The chain recombines TRBV6-1 with TRBJ2-7. The CDR3 length is 14 residues. Looked up from germline, CDR1 is MNHNS and CDR2 is SASEGT. This CDR3 reads CASSEGYGAYEQYF.

The gene calls are TRBV10-3 and TRBJ2-7; TCRdb calls TRBD2, which cannot be checked without DNA. Germline CDR1 ENHRY, CDR2 SYGVKD. The CDR3 length is 14 residues. Here the CDR3 reads CAISAEERGREQYF.

V usage is TRBV6-5 and J usage is TRBJ1-6. Germline-derived CDR1 and CDR2 are MNHEY and SVGAGI. The CDR3 sequence is 17 residues long. This CDR3 is CASSYNFRSSYNSPLHF.

The J gene is TRBJ2-7, the V gene TRBV6-5; TCRdb selects TRBD1, and the lack of DNA leaves this call unchecked. Germline V lookup: CDR1 MNHEY, CDR2 SVGAGI. This CDR3 spans 15 amino acids. The CDR3 region is CASSYFGTGNYEQYF.

V is TRBV7-2 and J is TRBJ2-2; TCRdb gives TRBD1 as the D gene, but with no DNA this cannot be confirmed. Germline loops: CDR1 SGHTA, CDR2 FQGNSA. The CDR3 sequence is 14 residues long. Here the CDR3 reads CASSPLTPLGELFF.